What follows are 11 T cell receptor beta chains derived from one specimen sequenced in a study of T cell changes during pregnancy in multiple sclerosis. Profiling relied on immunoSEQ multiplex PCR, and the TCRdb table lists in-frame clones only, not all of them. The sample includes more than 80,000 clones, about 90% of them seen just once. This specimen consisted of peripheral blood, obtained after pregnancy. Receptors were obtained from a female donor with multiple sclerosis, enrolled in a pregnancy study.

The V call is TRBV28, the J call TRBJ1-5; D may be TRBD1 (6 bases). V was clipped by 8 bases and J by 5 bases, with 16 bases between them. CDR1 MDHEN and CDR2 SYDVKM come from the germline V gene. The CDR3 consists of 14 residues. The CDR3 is CASLRGGGHQPQHF. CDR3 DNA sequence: TGTGCCAGCCTTCGCGGGGGGGGCCATCAGCCCCAGCATTTT.

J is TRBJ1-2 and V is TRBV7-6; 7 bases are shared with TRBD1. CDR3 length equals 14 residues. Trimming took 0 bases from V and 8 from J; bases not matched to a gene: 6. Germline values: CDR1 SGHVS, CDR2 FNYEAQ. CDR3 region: CASSLAPGTDGYTF. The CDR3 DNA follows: TGTGCCAGCAGCTTAGCACCAGGGACAGACGGCTACACCTTC.

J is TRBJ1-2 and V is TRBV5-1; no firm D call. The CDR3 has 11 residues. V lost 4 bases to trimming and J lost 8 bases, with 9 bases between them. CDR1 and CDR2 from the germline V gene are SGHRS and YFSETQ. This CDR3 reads CASSPTMGYTF. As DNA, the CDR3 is TGCGCCAGCAGCCCGACTATGGGCTACACCTTC.

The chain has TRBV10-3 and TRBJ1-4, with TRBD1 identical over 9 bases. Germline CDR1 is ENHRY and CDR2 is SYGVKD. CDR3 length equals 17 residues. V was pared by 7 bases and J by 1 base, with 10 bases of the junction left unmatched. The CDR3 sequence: CAINTDRGERTNEKLFF. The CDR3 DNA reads TGTGCCATCAATACGGACAGGGGAGAAAGAACTAATGAAAAACTGTTTTTT.

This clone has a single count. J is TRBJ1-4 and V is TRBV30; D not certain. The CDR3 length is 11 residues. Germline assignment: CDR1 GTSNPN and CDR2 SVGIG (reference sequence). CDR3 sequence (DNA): TGTGCATCCGGAGGCCGGGGAAAACTGTTTTTT. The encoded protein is CASGGRGKLFF.

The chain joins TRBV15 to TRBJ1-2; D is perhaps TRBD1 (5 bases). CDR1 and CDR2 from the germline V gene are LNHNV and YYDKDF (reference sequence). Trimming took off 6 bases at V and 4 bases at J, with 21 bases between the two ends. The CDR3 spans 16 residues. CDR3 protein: CATRRLYRSGLYGYTF. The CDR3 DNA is TGTGCCACCAGACGGCTCTACAGGTCGGGACTCTATGGCTACACCTTC.

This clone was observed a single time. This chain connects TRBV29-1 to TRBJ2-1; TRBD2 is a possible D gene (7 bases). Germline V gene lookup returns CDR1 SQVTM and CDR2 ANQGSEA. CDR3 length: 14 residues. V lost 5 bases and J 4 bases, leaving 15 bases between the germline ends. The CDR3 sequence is CSVPWRGGYNEQFF. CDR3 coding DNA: TGCAGCGTTCCGTGGAGGGGGGGTTACAATGAGCAGTTCTTC.

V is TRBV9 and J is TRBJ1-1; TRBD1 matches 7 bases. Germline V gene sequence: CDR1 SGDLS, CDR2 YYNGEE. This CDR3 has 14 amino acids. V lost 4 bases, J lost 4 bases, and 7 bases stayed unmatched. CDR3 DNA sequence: TGTGCCAGCAGCCCTCGACAGGGAGGCACTGAAGCTTTCTTT. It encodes CASSPRQGGTEAFF.

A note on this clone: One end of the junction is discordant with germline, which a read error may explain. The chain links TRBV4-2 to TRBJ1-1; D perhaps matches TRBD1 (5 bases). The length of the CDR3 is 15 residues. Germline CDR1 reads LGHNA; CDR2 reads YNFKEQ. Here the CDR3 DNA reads TGTGCCAGCAGCAAAGAGCTCAGGGAGGACACTGAAGCTTTCTTT. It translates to CASSKELREDTEAFF.

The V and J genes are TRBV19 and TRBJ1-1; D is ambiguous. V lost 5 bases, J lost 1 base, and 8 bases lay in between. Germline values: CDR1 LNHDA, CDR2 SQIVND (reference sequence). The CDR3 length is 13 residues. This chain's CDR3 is CASSVTANTEAFF. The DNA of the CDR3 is TGTGCCAGTAGTGTCACAGCGAACACTGAAGCTTTCTTT.

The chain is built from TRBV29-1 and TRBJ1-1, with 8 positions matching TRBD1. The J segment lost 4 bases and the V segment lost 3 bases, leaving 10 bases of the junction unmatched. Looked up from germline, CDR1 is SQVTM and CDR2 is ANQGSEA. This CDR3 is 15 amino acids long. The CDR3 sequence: CSVEGTGTIGTEAFF. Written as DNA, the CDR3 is TGCAGCGTTGAGGGGACAGGAACGATTGGCACTGAAGCTTTCTTT.